A selection of T cell receptor beta chains follows, all from one sample in a study of control samples from healthy donors and cancer patients. Method: immunoSEQ multiplex PCR; TCRdb's copy keeps in-frame clones and lacks some. The data contain tens of thousands of clones, roughly 87% of them singletons. Specimen: PBMCs. The receptors originated from a man in his forties with colorectal cancer. CDR3s include the opening cysteine and the closing phenylalanine or tryptophan. Fields, in order: V gene, D gene, CDR3 protein. The D gene is left open where the match is weak.

TRBV11-3,TRBD2,CASSLNSGRTDTQYF
TRBV4-1,TRBD1,CASSQSGTGVGGYTF
TRBV5-1,TRBD1,CASSSRTGYLLEQYF
TRBV19,TRBD1,CASSMTGRTEAFF
TRBV9,NA,CASSVDGERSPLHF
TRBV6-5,NA,CASSYYTSPSVEQYF
TRBV3-1/TRBV3-2,NA,CASSQAGPTEAFF
TRBV28,NA,CASTIDPYYGYTF
TRBV7-6,TRBD1,CASSLGIRGPQPGNEQFF
TRBV5-1,TRBD1,CASSFTGENTEAFF
TRBV7-2,NA,CASSIGSGATNEKLFF
TRBV4-3,NA,CASSPHSTDTQYF
TRBV5-4,NA,CASSSGTLDYGYTF
TRBV12-3/TRBV12-4,NA,CASSPLTRREQFF
TRBV7-9,NA,CASSLAETEAFF
TRBV6-6,NA,CASSDRWGEAFF
TRBV10-1,NA,CASSELMNTEAFF
TRBV2,TRBD2,CASSPGLALGQGTQYF
TRBV7-2,NA,CASTPRVDTGELFF
TRBV24-1,NA,CATSEGGGRNQPQHF
TRBV18,TRBD2,CASSPRGGSSINEQFF
TRBV19,NA,CASSIEGAGQFF
TRBV27,NA,CASRSLGIGNTEAFF
TRBV9,NA,CASSPRPEYGNTIYF
TRBV30,NA,CAWSTHRDGYTF
TRBV20-1,TRBD2,CSASAGAGRDTGELFF
TRBV9,TRBD2,CARSAGGGHSETQYF
TRBV3-1/TRBV3-2,NA,CASSQRTDHTQYF
TRBV3-1/TRBV3-2,NA,CASSPTMAGNEQFF
TRBV5-4,TRBD1,CASSLPDRESEKLFF
TRBV27,NA,CASSLNGALGTDTQYF
TRBV5-1,TRBD1,CASSLQGAYTEAFF
TRBV6-6,NA,CATGVETQYF
TRBV29-1,NA,CSGNRDWGSEAFF
TRBV6-5,TRBD1,CASSNRGWNEQFF
TRBV6-6,TRBD1,CASSQTGANTEAFF
TRBV28,NA,CASGSNQPQHF
TRBV30,TRBD1,CAWTRTGISYEQYF
TRBV28,NA,CASSSGTLYPGRYF
TRBV5-1,NA,CASSVTTGHEKLFF
TRBV3-1/TRBV3-2,TRBD1,CASSLYRGYEQYF
TRBV4-1,NA,CASSQGPTRTPEAFF
TRBV5-1,NA,CASTPPGLKKGYEQYF
TRBV18,NA,CASSPGQGQVYGYTF
TRBV9,NA,CASSVEGGNTGELFF
TRBV5-5,NA,CASSWWDGNNSPLHF
TRBV5-1,TRBD1,CASSPRQGNTDTQYF
TRBV3-1/TRBV3-2,NA,CASSPGQYMNTEAFF
TRBV4-2,TRBD2,CASSQGGTSGSSLPNEQYF
TRBV29-1,NA,CSVGRAGNNEQFF
TRBV28,NA,CASSSLTDGDGYTF
TRBV6-6,NA,CASRSGSGNTIYF
TRBV28,NA,CASQQAGANSPLHF
TRBV6-4,TRBD2,CARGLAVLDTQYF
TRBV28,TRBD1,CASRSGQGFYGYTF
TRBV6-5,NA,CASSIRQDHYGYTF
TRBV28,TRBD1,CASSRRGQTEAFF